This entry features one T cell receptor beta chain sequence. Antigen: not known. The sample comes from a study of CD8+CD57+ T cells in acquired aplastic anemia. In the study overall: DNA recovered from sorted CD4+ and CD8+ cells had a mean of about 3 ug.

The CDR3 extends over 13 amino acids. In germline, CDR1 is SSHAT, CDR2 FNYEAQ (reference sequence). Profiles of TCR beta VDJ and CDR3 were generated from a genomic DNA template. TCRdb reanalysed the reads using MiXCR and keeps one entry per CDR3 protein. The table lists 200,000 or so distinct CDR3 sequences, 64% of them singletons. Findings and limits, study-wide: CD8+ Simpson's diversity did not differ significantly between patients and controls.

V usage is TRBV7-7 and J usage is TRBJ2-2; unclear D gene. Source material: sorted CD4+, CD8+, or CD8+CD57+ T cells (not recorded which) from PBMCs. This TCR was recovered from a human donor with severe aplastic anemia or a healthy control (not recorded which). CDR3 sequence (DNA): TGTGTTAGCAGCTTAGCAGTGGCCGGGGAGCTGTTTTTT. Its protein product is CVSSLAVAGELFF.